Shown below are 19 T cell receptor beta chains from a single sample sequenced in a study of blood T cell repertoires in COVID-19. The data were produced by immunoSEQ multiplex PCR, yet TCRdb's version contains in-frame clones alone and is incomplete. Found here are 200,000 or so clones, around 90% of them singletons; the top ten hold over 3.5%. The sample consisted of PBMCs or T cells enriched from blood (not recorded which). These receptors came from a woman in her twenties or thirties who had been exposed to COVID-19.

The chain uses TRBV4-2 and TRBJ2-1; D perhaps matches TRBD1 (6 bases). Germline values: CDR1 LGHNA, CDR2 YNFKEQ. The V gene lost 3 bases and the J gene lost 2 bases, with 17 bases spanning the gap. The CDR3 is 17 amino acids. The CDR3 reads CASSQPFRDKTYNEQFF. The CDR3 nucleotides are TGTGCCAGCAGCCAGCCGTTCCGGGACAAAACCTACAATGAGCAGTTCTTC.

The chain joins TRBV5-6 to TRBJ2-3; 8 nucleotides agree with TRBD1. CDR1 is SGHDT, CDR2 YYEEEE, per germline. J gave up 0 bases and V 4 bases, and 7 bases lay outside the gene matches. CDR3 length: 16 amino acids. The CDR3 protein is CASSAHRGSSTDTQYF. The CDR3 bases are TGTGCCAGCAGCGCCCACAGGGGGAGCAGCACAGATACGCAGTATTTT.

As to this clone: The junction departs from the called germline gene at one end, perhaps through a read error. The chain is built from TRBV2 and TRBJ1-6; the match to TRBD1 covers 10 bases. Germline loops: CDR1 SNHLY, CDR2 FYNNEI. CDR3 length: 17 residues. CDR3 in amino acids: CASSPTGTGAPYSPLHF. For the CDR3, the DNA is TGTGCCAGCAGCCCAACCGGGACAGGGGCGCCGTATTCACCTCTCCACTTT.

Remarks on this clone: This sample includes further DNA sequences coding for the same CDR3. The V and J genes are TRBV10-3 and TRBJ2-2, with 8 bases lining up with TRBD2. The CDR3 contains 15 residues. Germline V CDR1 and CDR2: ENHRY, SYGVKD. V lost 1 base, J lost 5 bases, and 3 bases stayed unmatched. The CDR3 here is CAISELAGNTGELFF. The CDR3 nucleotides read TGTGCCATCAGTGAGTTAGCGGGAAATACCGGGGAGCTGTTTTTT.

The rearrangement uses TRBV10-2 and TRBJ2-7; 9 bases match TRBD1. The V gene end was trimmed by 6 bases and the J gene end by 4 bases; junction bases not matched to a gene: 7. The CDR3 is made up of 14 amino acids. Germline CDR1 is WSHSY and CDR2 is SAAADI. As DNA, the CDR3 is TGCGCCAGCAGAGCCAGGGACAGGGAGTACGAGCAGTACTTC. Its translation is CASRARDREYEQYF.

The chain links TRBV28 to TRBJ1-5; D might be TRBD1 (5 bases). The germline V gene has CDR1 MDHEN and CDR2 SYDVKM. The CDR3 has 16 amino acids. The V gene lost 6 bases and the J gene lost 0 bases, with 15 bases spanning the gap. In DNA, the CDR3 is TGTGCCAGCAGCTCCCGCCGGGACTTTAGCAATCAGCCCCAGCATTTT. It codes for CASSSRRDFSNQPQHF.

This chain uses TRBV5-1 with TRBJ2-5, with 8 bases aligning to TRBD2. The germline gives CDR1 SGHRS, CDR2 YFSETQ. The CDR3 sequence is 15 residues long. The V gene end was trimmed by 9 bases and the J gene end by 2 bases; junction bases not matched to a gene: 12. The CDR3 protein is CATAGSSGYQETQYF. The CDR3 region has the DNA TGCGCCACCGCGGGGTCTAGCGGGTATCAAGAGACCCAGTACTTC. Full variable domain (rest looked up from reference TRBV5-1 and TRBJ2-5): KAGVTQTPRYLIKTRGQQVTLSCSPISGHRSVSWYQQTPGQGLQFLFEYFSETQRNKGNFPGRFSGRQFSNSRSEMNVSTLELGDSALYLCATAGSSGYQETQYFGPGTRLLVL.

This clone occurred once. The V call is TRBV3-1 (or the pseudogene TRBV3-2), the J call TRBJ2-5, with a tentative D call TRBD2 (5 bases). This CDR3 region has 13 residues. The V and J ends lost 7 bases and 0 bases respectively, with 9 bases between them. Germline V gene data show CDR1 as LGHDT and CDR2 as YNNKEL (reference sequence). In DNA, the CDR3 is TGTGCCAGCACCCCGACTAACCAAGAGACCCAGTACTTC. Its translation: CASTPTNQETQYF.

Comment on this clone: At the DNA level, this CDR3 is encoded by other sequences in the same sample as well. The V and J genes are TRBV2 and TRBJ1-1, with TRBD1 as a possible D gene (6 bases). Deletions cut 7 bases from V and 0 bases from J, with 15 bases between. The CDR3 is 15 residues long. Per germline, CDR1 SNHLY and CDR2 FYNNEI. CDR3 DNA sequence: TGTGCCAGCACCCCGAAGGGGGGGATGAACACTGAAGCTTTCTTT. Its translation is CASTPKGGMNTEAFF.

The V call is TRBV5-1, the J call TRBJ2-2, with TRBD2 as a possible D gene (5 bases). V lost 0 bases and J lost 6, with 9 bases in between. CDR1 is SGHRS, CDR2 YFSETQ, per germline. CDR3 length: 14 amino acids. Here the CDR3 DNA reads TGCGCCAGCAGCTTGGTAGAGGAGGCCGGGGAGCTGTTTTTT. This encodes CASSLVEEAGELFF.

The chain joins TRBV7-2 to TRBJ2-3; 11 bases align to TRBD2. This CDR3 is 17 amino acids long. V shed 5 bases, J shed 0 bases, and the junction held 7 bases outside the gene matches. Germline CDR1 and CDR2: SGHTA and FQGNSA. In DNA form, the CDR3 reads TGTGCCAGCAGCATAGGGATAGCGGGAGGGAGCACAGATACGCAGTATTTT. Protein sequence: CASSIGIAGGSTDTQYF.

The chain carries TRBV10-2 and TRBJ2-1, with 14 bases that match TRBD2. The germline V gene encodes CDR1 WSHSY and CDR2 SAAADI. CDR3 length: 18 amino acids. V lost 7 bases and J lost 1; bases outside the gene matches: 9. CDR3 in amino acids: CASKKGLAGVGSYNEQFF. DNA for the CDR3: TGCGCCAGCAAAAAGGGACTAGCGGGAGTGGGGTCCTACAATGAGCAGTTCTTC.

The chain couples TRBV3-1 (or the pseudogene TRBV3-2) to TRBJ2-7; 10 bases align to TRBD2. The trim removed 1 base at V and 4 bases at J, leaving 7 bases unmatched. The CDR3 sequence is 16 residues long. Germline CDR1 is LGHDT and CDR2 is YNNKEL (reference sequence). This CDR3 is CASSQVLAGAVYEQYF. The CDR3 region has the DNA TGTGCCAGCAGCCAAGTGCTAGCGGGAGCTGTTTACGAGCAGTACTTC.

The chain links TRBV9 to TRBJ2-7; tentative D call: TRBD2 (6 bases). Trimming removed 2 bases from V and 4 bases from J, with 16 bases in between. The CDR3 has 15 residues. Germline assignment: CDR1 SGDLS and CDR2 YYNGEE. For the CDR3, the DNA is TGTGCCAGCAGCGTGGCCGGGACTGACCAATACGAGCAGTACTTC. It encodes CASSVAGTDQYEQYF.

This chain joins TRBV7-9 and TRBJ2-3; D not resolved. The CDR3 extends over 15 amino acids. V lost 1 base and J lost 4, with 12 bases in between. Germline V gene data show CDR1 as SEHNR and CDR2 as FQNEAQ (reference sequence). This CDR3 is CASSLDPLVADTQYF. CDR3 sequence (DNA): TGTGCCAGCAGCTTAGACCCTCTAGTGGCAGATACGCAGTATTTT.

This clone was observed a few times. The chain joins TRBV7-2 to TRBJ2-3; D is perhaps TRBD2 (6 bases). V lost 7 bases and J lost 0, with 11 bases in between. The CDR3 totals 14 residues. The V gene's germline CDR1 is SGHTA and CDR2 FQGNSA. This CDR3 is CASTHGRSTDTQYF. For the CDR3, the DNA is TGTGCCAGCACCCACGGGAGAAGCACAGATACGCAGTATTTT.

The chain joins TRBV3-1 (or the pseudogene TRBV3-2) to TRBJ2-3; D possibly corresponds to TRBD2 (5 bases). Germline V CDR1 and CDR2: LGHDT, YNNKEL (reference sequence). Trimming stripped 4 bases from V and 4 bases from J, with 21 bases between. There are 17 residues in the CDR3. The CDR3 nucleotides are TGTGCCAGCAGCCGTAAACCTCTCGGACTTAGGCCAGATACGCAGTATTTT. Encoded protein: CASSRKPLGLRPDTQYF.

The J gene is TRBJ2-2, the V gene TRBV4-1, with 7 bases fitting TRBD1. Germline V gene lookup returns CDR1 MGHRA and CDR2 YSYEKL. Trimming took 9 bases from V and 1 from J; bases not matched to a gene: 5. The CDR3 loop spans 14 amino acids. The CDR3 is CASRQGKNTGELFF. The CDR3 bases are TGCGCCAGTCGACAGGGAAAGAACACCGGGGAGCTGTTTTTT.

J is TRBJ1-6 and V is TRBV6-5; 8 positions agree with TRBD1. The junction had 9 bases not matched to a gene; V was cut back by 7 bases and J by 10 bases. Germline V lookup: CDR1 MNHEY, CDR2 SVGAGI. CDR3 length: 14 amino acids. CDR3 in amino acids: CASTGQGWGSPLHF. The CDR3 DNA is TGTGCCAGCACCGGACAGGGATGGGGCTCACCCCTCCACTTT.